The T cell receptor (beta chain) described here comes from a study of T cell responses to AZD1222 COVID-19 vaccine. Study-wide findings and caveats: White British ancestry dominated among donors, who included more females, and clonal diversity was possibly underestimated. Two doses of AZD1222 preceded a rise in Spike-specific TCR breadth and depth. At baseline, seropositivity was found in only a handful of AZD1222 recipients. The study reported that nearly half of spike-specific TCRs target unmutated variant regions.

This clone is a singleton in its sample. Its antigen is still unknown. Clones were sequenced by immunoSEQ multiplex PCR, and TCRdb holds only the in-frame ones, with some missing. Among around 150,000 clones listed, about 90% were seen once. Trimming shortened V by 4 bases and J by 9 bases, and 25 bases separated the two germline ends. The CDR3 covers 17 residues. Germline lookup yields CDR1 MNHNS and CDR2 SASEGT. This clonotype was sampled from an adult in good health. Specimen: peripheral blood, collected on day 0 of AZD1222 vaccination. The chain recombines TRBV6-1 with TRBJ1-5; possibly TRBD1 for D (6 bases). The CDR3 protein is CASSGRTGSPRPMPQHF. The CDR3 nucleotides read TGTGCCAGCAGTGGGCGTACAGGGTCTCCCCGCCCAATGCCCCAGCATTTT.